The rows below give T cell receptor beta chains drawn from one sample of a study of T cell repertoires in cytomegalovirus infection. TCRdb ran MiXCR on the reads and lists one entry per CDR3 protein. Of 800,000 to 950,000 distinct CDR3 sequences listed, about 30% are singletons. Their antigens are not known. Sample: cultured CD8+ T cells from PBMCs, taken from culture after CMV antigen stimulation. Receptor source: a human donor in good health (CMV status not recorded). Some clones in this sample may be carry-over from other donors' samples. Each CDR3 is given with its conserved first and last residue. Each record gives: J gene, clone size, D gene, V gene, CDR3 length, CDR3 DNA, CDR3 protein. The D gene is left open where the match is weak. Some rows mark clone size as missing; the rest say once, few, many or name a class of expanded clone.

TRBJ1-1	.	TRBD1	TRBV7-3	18	TGTGCCAGCAGCCCCCACCCGCTAGGGACAGGAGAGAACACTGAAGCTTTCTTT	CASSPHPLGTGENTEAFF
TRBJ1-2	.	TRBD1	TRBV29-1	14	TGCAGCGTTGAGGGGACAGGAGCTAACTATGGCTACACCTTC	CSVEGTGANYGYTF
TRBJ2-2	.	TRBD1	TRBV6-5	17	TGTGCCAGCAGTTACTCGGAACAGGGGGTTGACACCGGGGAGCTGTTTTTT	CASSYSEQGVDTGELFF
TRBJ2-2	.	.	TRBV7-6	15	TGTGCTAGCAGCTTTTCGGACAGCAACACCGGGGAGCTGTTTTTT	CASSFSDSNTGELFF
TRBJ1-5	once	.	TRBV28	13	TGTGCCAGCAGTGATGAGGGAAAGCAGCCCCAGCATTTT	CASSDEGKQPQHF
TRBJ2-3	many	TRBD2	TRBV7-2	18	TGTGCCAGCAGCCTACATTTTGCTAGCGGGGGAGCGACAGATACGCAGTATTTT	CASSLHFASGGATDTQYF
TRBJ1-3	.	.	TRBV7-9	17	TGTGCCAGCAGCTTAACCAAGACAGGTGCCTCTGGAAACACCATATATTTT	CASSLTKTGASGNTIYF
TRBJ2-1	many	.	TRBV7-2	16	TGTGCCAGCAGCTTATTAGGGATAAACGTTTACAATGAGCAGTTCTTC	CASSLLGINVYNEQFF
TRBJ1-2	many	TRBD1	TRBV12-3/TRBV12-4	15	TGTGCCAGCAGCCTAGGACAGGGCCTCGGCTATGGCTACACCTTC	CASSLGQGLGYGYTF
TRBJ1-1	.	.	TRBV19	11	TGTGCCAGTACCGTCGGGGTTGAAGCTTTCTTT	CASTVGVEAFF
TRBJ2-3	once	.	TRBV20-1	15	TGCAGTGCTAGAGACCCCTTGACTACCGCGGATACGCAGTATTTT	CSARDPLTTADTQYF
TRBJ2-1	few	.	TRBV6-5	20	TGTGCCAGCAGTTACCTTTTCGCTTACGGGGGCTCAAGCTCCTACAATGAGCAGTTCTTC	CASSYLFAYGGSSSYNEQFF
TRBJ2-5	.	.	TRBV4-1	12	TGCGCCAGCAGCCAAGATTCAGAGACCCAGTACTTC	CASSQDSETQYF
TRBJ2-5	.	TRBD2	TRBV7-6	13	TGTGCCAGCAGCTCGGGGACTATTGAGACCCAGTACTTC	CASSSGTIETQYF
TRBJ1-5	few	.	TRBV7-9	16	TGTGCCAGCAGCAATGAGGCATACCATAGCAATCAGCCCCAGCATTTT	CASSNEAYHSNQPQHF
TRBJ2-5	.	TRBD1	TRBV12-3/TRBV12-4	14	TGTGCCAGCAGGGGGCCCGGGACAGAAGAGACCCAGTACTTC	CASRGPGTEETQYF
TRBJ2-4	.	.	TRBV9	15	TGTGCCAGCAGCGAGTTCGGTGGAGCCAAAAACATTCAGTACTTC	CASSEFGGAKNIQYF
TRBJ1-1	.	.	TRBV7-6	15	TGTGCCAGCAGCTCGGATCACGGGCTGAACACTGAAGCTTTCTTT	CASSSDHGLNTEAFF
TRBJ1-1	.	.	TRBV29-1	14	TGCAGCGTTGATAGGTGGGACGACAACACTGAAGCTTTCTTT	CSVDRWDDNTEAFF
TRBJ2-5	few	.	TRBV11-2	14	TGTGCCAGCAGCTCTCCCGGGCCGGATGAGACCCAGTACTTC	CASSSPGPDETQYF
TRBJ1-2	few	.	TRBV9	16	TGTGCCAGCAGCGATAGCCCCTCGGGGAACCACTATGGCTACACCTTC	CASSDSPSGNHYGYTF
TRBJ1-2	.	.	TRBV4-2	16	TGTGCCAGCAGCCAGGACACTCTAGGACTTAACTATGGCTACACCTTC	CASSQDTLGLNYGYTF
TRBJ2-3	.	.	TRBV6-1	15	TGTGCCAGCAGTGAAGCACAAGGAACGGCAGATACGCAGTATTTT	CASSEAQGTADTQYF
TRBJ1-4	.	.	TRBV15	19	TGTGCCACCAGCAGAGTCCTTGACGTGGGGGAAGGCCCGCAGGAAAAACTGTTTTTT	CATSRVLDVGEGPQEKLFF
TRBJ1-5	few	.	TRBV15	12	TGTGCCACCAGCAGAGACAATCAGCCCCAGCATTTT	CATSRDNQPQHF
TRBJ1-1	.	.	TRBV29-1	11	TGCAGCGCTGCGGTTGAGGATAAAGCTTTCTTT	CSAAVEDKAFF
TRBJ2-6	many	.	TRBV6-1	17	TGTGCCAGCAGTGAAATTAGGAGGGCCTCTGGGGCCAACGTCCTGACTTTC	CASSEIRRASGANVLTF
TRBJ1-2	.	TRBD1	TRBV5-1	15	TGCGCCAGCAGCGCTCGGGACAGCGCTAACTATGGCTACACCTTC	CASSARDSANYGYTF
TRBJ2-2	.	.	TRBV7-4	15	TGTGCCAGCCCCCCCCCGGGTACGAACACCGGGGAGCTGTTTTTT	CASPPPGTNTGELFF
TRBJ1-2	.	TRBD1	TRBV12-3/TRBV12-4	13	TGTGCCAGCACCTTGGGGGGACAGTACCACTACACCTTC	CASTLGGQYHYTF
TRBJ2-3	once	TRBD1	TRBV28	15	TGTGCCAGCAGTACCCGGACAGGGGGGACAGATACGCAGTATTTT	CASSTRTGGTDTQYF
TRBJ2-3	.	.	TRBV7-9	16	TGTGCCAGCAGCTCCCAGGGTGAGAGGAGCACAGATACGCAGTATTTT	CASSSQGERSTDTQYF
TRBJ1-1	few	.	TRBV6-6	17	TGTGCCAGCAGTTCATTCGCAGGGTCCGCCCAGAACACTGAAGCTTTCTTT	CASSSFAGSAQNTEAFF
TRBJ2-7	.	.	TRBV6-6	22	TGTGCCAGCAGTTACACCCAACTACTCCGCAATCGGACGGAGCCAGACTCCTACGAGCAGTACTTC	CASSYTQLLRNRTEPDSYEQYF
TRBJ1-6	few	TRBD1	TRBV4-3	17	TGCGCCAGCAGCCAAAAGGGGACAGGGTTGGGGGATTCACCCCTCCACTTT	CASSQKGTGLGDSPLHF
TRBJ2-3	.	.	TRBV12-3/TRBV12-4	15	TGTGCCAGCAGTCCCCGGGGGGCCGGAACAGATACGCAGTATTTT	CASSPRGAGTDTQYF